This T cell receptor (beta chain) is from a study of beta chain features in type 1 diabetes. Notes on the study in general: cDNA sequencing could over-represent cells with high TCR expression. In the patient group, naive, central memory and Treg TCRB repertoires seemed more alike than in the healthy donor group. Across all four CD4+ subsets, people with type 1 diabetes showed modestly shorter TCRB CDR3s.

Sequencing targeted expressed TCRB transcripts, as all isolated RNA had been reverse transcribed. TCRdb's table, derived via immunoSEQ multiplex PCR, lists solely in-frame clones and lacks some. Of 100,000 to 150,000 clones in the sample, 7.5% to 9.5% are singletons; the top ten hold 0.65% to 0.75%. On this clone itself: What it binds is not known.

Sorted CD4+ subsets: naive, central memory, regulatory, stem cell-like memory (CD45RO/CCR7/CD25/CD127/CD95/CD27 panel). Purities in excess of 95% were seen in all sorted populations. The receptor was derived from a man aged 30-40 years with type 1 diabetes. Sequenced material: central memory CD4+ T cells from blood.

CDR3 DNA sequence: TGTGCCAGCAGCCCGGACAGGGTTTCGGACGAGCAGTACTTC. Translated: CASSPDRVSDEQYF. This chain connects TRBV7-6 to TRBJ2-7, with 8 bases fitting TRBD1. The CDR3 is 14 amino acids. Germline CDR1 reads SGHVS; CDR2 reads FNYEAQ. V was pared by 5 bases and J by 5 bases, with 8 bases of the junction left unmatched.